This paragraph covers one TCR beta chain sequence. Its antigen is unknown. The sample comes from a study of shared clonotypes between healthy human individuals. Study summary: Two women and three men aged 18 to 49 made up the donors.

Per the authors' pipeline: ImmunoSEQ output lacked quality scores and full-length reads, limiting matched filtering. TCRdb's copy holds only in-frame clones and misses some; the assay was immunoSEQ multiplex PCR. Clonal size and the V and J genes are those of that table, whereas D and trimming came from the DNA. Of 1.5 million to 2.5 million clones listed, approximately 95% are singletons. Study-level results: Non-shared clonotypes had lower generation probabilities than clonotypes shared by all four sorted-subset donors. Around 5% was the fraction of naive CD4 clonotypes found shared across a few donors.

The naive CD8 fraction comprised CD45RO-negative cells positively selected for CCR7 and excluded terminally differentiated effector memory CD45RA+ cells. Germline CDR1 reads SGHVS; CDR2 reads FQNEAQ. The CDR3 extends over 16 amino acids. The junction had 8 bases not matched to a gene; V was cut back by 4 bases and J by 2 bases. The clonotype originates from a young man in good health. The chain recombines TRBV7-8 with TRBJ2-7; 10 bases are a match to TRBD2. Sequencing used naive CD8+ T cells sorted from blood. The CDR3 bases are TGTGCCAGCAGCTCGCAACTAGCGGGGACAGCCTACGAGCAGTACTTC. Translation: CASSSQLAGTAYEQYF.